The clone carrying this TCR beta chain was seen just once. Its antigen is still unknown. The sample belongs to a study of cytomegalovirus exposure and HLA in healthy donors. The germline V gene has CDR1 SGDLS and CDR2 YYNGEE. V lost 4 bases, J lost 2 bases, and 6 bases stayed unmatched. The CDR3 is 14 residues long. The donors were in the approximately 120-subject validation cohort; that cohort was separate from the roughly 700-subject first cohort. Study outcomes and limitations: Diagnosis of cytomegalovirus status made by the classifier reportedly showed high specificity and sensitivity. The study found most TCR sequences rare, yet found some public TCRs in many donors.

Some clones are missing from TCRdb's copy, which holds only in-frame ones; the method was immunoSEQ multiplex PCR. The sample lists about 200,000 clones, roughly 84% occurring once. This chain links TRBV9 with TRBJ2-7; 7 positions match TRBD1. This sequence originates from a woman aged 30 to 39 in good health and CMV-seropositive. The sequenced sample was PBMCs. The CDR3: CASSKDRQAYEQYF. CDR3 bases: TGTGCCAGCAGCAAGGACAGGCAAGCCTACGAGCAGTACTTC.